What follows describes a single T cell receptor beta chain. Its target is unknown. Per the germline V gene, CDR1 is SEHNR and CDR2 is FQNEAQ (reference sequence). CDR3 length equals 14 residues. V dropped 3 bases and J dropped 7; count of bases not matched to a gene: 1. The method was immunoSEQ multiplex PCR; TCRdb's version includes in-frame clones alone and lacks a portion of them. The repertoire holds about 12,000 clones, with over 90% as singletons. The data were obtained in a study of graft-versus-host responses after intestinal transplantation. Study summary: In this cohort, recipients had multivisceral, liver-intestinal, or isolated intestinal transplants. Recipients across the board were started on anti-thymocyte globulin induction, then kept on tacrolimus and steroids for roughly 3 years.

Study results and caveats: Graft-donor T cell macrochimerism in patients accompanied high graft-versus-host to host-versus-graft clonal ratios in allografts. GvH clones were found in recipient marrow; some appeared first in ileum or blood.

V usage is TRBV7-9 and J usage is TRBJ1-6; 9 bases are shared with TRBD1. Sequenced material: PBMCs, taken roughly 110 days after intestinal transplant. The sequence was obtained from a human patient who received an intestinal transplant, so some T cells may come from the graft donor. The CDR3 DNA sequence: TGTGCCAGCAGCTTTGGGACAGGGAATTCACCCCTCCACTTT. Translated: CASSFGTGNSPLHF.